These 14 T cell receptor beta chains were all obtained from the same sample, sequenced in a study of cytomegalovirus exposure and HLA in healthy donors (dated by TCRdb to the late 2010s). Library prep was done by the immunoSEQ multiplex PCR assay. For the multiplex PCR, a mixture combining 60 forward primers for TCR Vbeta segments and 13 reverse primers for TCR Jbeta segments was used. Drawn from immuneACCESS, this table holds only the in-frame rearrangements with V and J called that TCRdb kept. Clones are partly lost; checked studies trace under half to an unresolved V gene and leave the rest unexplained. Across this sample there are around 280,000 clones, with about 87% seen only once. In total, the top ten clones hold roughly 2.1% of the sample. The sequenced material came from PBMCs. Receptors were obtained from a woman aged 18-29 years in good health and CMV-seronegative.

J is TRBJ2-3 and V is TRBV7-3, with D possibly being TRBD2 (6 bases). CDR3 size: 13 residues. The germline V gene encodes CDR1 SGHTA and CDR2 FQGTGA. Trimming took 5 bases from V and 3 from J, leaving 9 bases between them. Here the CDR3 DNA reads TGTGCCAGCAGCCCCGGGGGAACAGATACGCAGTATTTT. This encodes CASSPGGTDTQYF.

The rearrangement links TRBV5-4 to TRBJ2-5, with 10 bases that match TRBD2. The DNA matches TRBJ2-7 better at its end, which makes the J call doubtful. The CDR3 is 17 residues long. Germline V gene data show CDR1 as SGHNT and CDR2 as YYREEE (reference sequence). The CDR3 nucleotides read TGTGCCAGCAGCTTGGAGGGTAGCGGGGGGTCTTCCTACGAGCAGTACTTC. Protein: CASSLEGSGGSSYEQYF.

V usage is TRBV5-4 and J usage is TRBJ2-7; 9 bases line up with TRBD1. There are 15 residues in the CDR3. Germline V gives CDR1 SGHNT, CDR2 YYREEE (reference sequence). V lost 4 bases to trimming and J lost 0 bases; unmatched junction nucleotides: 5. Here the CDR3 reads CASSPGTGSSYEQYF. The CDR3 coding sequence is TGTGCCAGCAGCCCCGGGACAGGGAGCTCCTACGAGCAGTACTTC.

The V call is TRBV12-5, the J call TRBJ2-7; 9 bases fit TRBD1. The CDR3 extends over 13 amino acids. V was pared by 5 bases and J by 4 bases, with 3 bases of the junction left unmatched. Germline CDR1 and CDR2: LGHNT and FRNRAP. The CDR3 sequence: CASGDRGTYEQYF. In nucleotides, the CDR3 is TGTGCTAGTGGTGACAGGGGGACTTACGAGCAGTACTTC.

The V gene is TRBV7-3, the J gene TRBJ2-5; 7 bases fit TRBD2. The J call is uncertain, as TRBJ2-7 better fits the DNA end. The CDR3 covers 15 residues. Germline CDR1 and CDR2: SGHTA and FQGTGA. The CDR3 DNA reads TGTGCCAGCAGCTTAACGGGAGGGACTGAATACGAGCAGTACTTC. Translating it yields CASSLTGGTEYEQYF.

In this sample, this clone turned up a few times. The J gene is TRBJ2-7, the V gene TRBV2, with D possibly being TRBD1 (6 bases). Trimming shortened V by 8 bases and J by 3 bases, and 17 bases separated the two germline ends. The length of the CDR3 is 14 residues. CDR1 is SNHLY, CDR2 FYNNEI, per germline. CDR3 bases: TGTGCCAGCTGGGACGGGACACTTGACTACGAGCAGTACTTC. Protein: CASWDGTLDYEQYF. Full variable domain (missing parts from reference TRBV2 and TRBJ2-7): EPEVTQTPSHQVTQMGQEVILRCVPISNHLYFYWYRQILGQKVEFLVSFYNNEISEKSEIFDDQFSVERPDGSNFTLKIRSTKLEDSAMYFCASWDGTLDYEQYFGPGTRLTVT.

The rearrangement uses TRBV2 and TRBJ2-3; D is unresolved. The CDR3 has 15 residues. Germline V gene lookup returns CDR1 SNHLY and CDR2 FYNNEI. V was clipped by 6 bases and J by 0 bases, with 13 bases between them. CDR3 DNA: TGTGCCAGCAGGTTCCGGAGTTATAGCACAGATACGCAGTATTTT. It codes for CASRFRSYSTDTQYF.

The V call is TRBV9, the J call TRBJ1-5; 7 bases map to TRBD1. This CDR3 region has 14 residues. The junction had 2 bases not matched to a gene; V was cut back by 0 bases and J by 5 bases. CDR1 is SGDLS, CDR2 YYNGEE, per germline. The CDR3 sequence: CASSVGDSYQPQHF. In DNA form, the CDR3 reads TGTGCCAGCAGCGTAGGGGACAGCTATCAGCCCCAGCATTTT.

For this clone: Other DNA sequences in the sample encode the same CDR3. CDR3 sequence: CASSIQGSYEQYF. CDR3 in DNA: TGTGCCAGTAGTATACAGGGCTCCTACGAGCAGTACTTC. This chain uses TRBV19 with TRBJ2-7, with D possibly being TRBD1 (5 bases). V was shortened by 2 bases and J by 0 bases, with 5 bases between the two germline ends. CDR3 length: 13 amino acids. Germline V gene sequence: CDR1 LNHDA, CDR2 SQIVND (reference sequence).

This chain uses TRBV6-1 with TRBJ1-5; TRBD1 is a possible D gene (6 bases). Germline values: CDR1 MNHNS, CDR2 SASEGT. This CDR3 has 15 amino acids. Trimming pared 8 bases from V and 3 bases from J, leaving 17 bases between. The CDR3 nucleotides read TGTGCCAGCGGGGGCAAGATGCTTCTCAATCAGCCCCAGCATTTT. Translation gives CASGGKMLLNQPQHF.

The chain has TRBV7-3 and TRBJ2-2; weak D call: TRBD1 (5 bases). There are 14 residues in the CDR3. CDR1 is SGHTA, CDR2 FQGTGA, per germline. V lost 6 bases, J lost 5 bases, and 13 bases lay in between. As DNA, the CDR3 is TGTGCCAGCAGTCAAGGGGTGTGGACCGGGGAGCTGTTTTTT. This encodes CASSQGVWTGELFF.

This clone was picked up one time. The chain has TRBV19 and TRBJ1-1; D gene ambiguous. CDR1 is LNHDA and CDR2 is SQIVND in the germline V gene (reference sequence). This CDR3 has 17 amino acids. The V end was cut by 7 bases, the J end by 5 bases, with 26 bases between. The CDR3 region has the DNA TGTGCCAGTACTAATATTGGTCCTAGGGCGACGGGGACTGAAGCTTTCTTT. Encoded protein: CASTNIGPRATGTEAFF.

The CDR3 sequence: CASSEGGWNTEAFF. As DNA, the CDR3 is TGCGCCAGCAGTGAGGGGGGCTGGAACACTGAAGCTTTCTTT. J is TRBJ1-1 and V is TRBV10-1; weak D call: TRBD1 (6 bases). V was cut by 2 bases and J by 1 base, with 8 bases left in between. CDR1 and CDR2 from the germline V gene are WNHNN and SYGVQD (reference sequence). The CDR3 length is 14 residues.

The chain combines TRBV30 with TRBJ2-5, with TRBD1 as a possible D gene (6 bases). This CDR3 contains 13 residues. Germline-derived CDR1 and CDR2 are GTSNPN and SVGIG (reference sequence). The V gene lost 0 bases and the J gene lost 5 bases, with 10 bases spanning the gap. The CDR3 coding sequence is TGTGCCTGGAGTGTACGAAGGGGGGAGACCCAGTACTTC. Residues: CAWSVRRGETQYF.